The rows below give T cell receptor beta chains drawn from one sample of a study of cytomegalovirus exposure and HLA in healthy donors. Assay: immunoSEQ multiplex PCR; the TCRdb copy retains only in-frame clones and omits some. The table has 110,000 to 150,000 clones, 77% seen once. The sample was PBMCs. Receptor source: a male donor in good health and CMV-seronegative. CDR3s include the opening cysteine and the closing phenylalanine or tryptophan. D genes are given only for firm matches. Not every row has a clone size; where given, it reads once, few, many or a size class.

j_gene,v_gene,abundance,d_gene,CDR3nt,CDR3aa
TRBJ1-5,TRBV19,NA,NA,TGTGCCAGTAGTATATTGGGAGGCCAGCCCCAGCATTTT,CASSILGGQPQHF
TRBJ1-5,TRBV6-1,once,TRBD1,TGTGCCAGCAGGGGGGGACAGGGGGAGTATCAGCCCCAGCATTTT,CASRGGQGEYQPQHF
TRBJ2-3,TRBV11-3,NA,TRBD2,TGTGCCAGCAGCTTAATTTTGGGACTAGCGGGAAGACGGGCAGATACGCAGTATTTT,CASSLILGLAGRRADTQYF
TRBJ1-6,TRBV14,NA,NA,TGTGCCAGCAGCCAAGACGAACAGTATAATTCACCCCTCCACTTT,CASSQDEQYNSPLHF
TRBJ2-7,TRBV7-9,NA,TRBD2,TGTGCCAGCAGCCCGGGGAGGGTTTACGAGCAGTACTTC,CASSPGRVYEQYF
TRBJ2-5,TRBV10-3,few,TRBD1,TGTGCCATCAGTGAGCGCACAGGGGGGCGAACGGAGACCCAGTACTTC,CAISERTGGRTETQYF
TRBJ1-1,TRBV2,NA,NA,TGTGCCAGCAGAACCAGGCCGAACACTGAAGCTTTCTTT,CASRTRPNTEAFF
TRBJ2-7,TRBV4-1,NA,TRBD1,TGCGCCAGCAGCGGACGGGACAGTTCTAGCGAGCAGTACTTC,CASSGRDSSSEQYF
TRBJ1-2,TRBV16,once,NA,TGTGCCAGCAGCCAATCCCGTGGCGGGGGCGGCTACACCTTC,CASSQSRGGGGYTF
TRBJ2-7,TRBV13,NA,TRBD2,TGTGCCAGCAGCCGGCGCGCTAGCGGGGGGAACTACGAGCAGTACTTC,CASSRRASGGNYEQYF
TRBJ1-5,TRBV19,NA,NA,TGTGCCAGTAGTATTGGTGGGGGGTCCATGGGCAATCAGCCCCAGCATTTT,CASSIGGGSMGNQPQHF
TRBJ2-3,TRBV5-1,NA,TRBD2,TGCGCCAGCAGCCACCGGACTAGCGGGAGCAACACAGATACGCAGTATTTT,CASSHRTSGSNTDTQYF
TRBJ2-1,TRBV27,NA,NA,TGTGCCAGCAGTTTATTGCCCTCAGGGGAGAGTGAGCAGTTCTTC,CASSLLPSGESEQFF
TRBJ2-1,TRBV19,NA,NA,TGTGCCAGTAGTCTCCTCGGTGAGCAGTTCTTC,CASSLLGEQFF
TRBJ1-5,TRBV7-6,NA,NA,TGTGCCAGCAGCTTAGCAGGGGTTGGACAGCCCCAGCATTTT,CASSLAGVGQPQHF
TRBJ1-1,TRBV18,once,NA,TGTGCCAGCTCACCAGATCAGACGGGGAACACTGAAGCTTTCTTT,CASSPDQTGNTEAFF
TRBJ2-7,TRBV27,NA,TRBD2,TGTGCCAGCAGCCCTACCCTAGCGGGGAGGGCCTACGAGCAGTACTTC,CASSPTLAGRAYEQYF
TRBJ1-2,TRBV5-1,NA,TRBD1,TGCGCCAGCAGCTTGTCCAGGGGGCAGAACAACTATGGCTACACCTTC,CASSLSRGQNNYGYTF
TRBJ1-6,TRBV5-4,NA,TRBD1,TGTGCCAGCAGCAACAGGGGTTTGGCAAATTCACCCCTCCACTTT,CASSNRGLANSPLHF
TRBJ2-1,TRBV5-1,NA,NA,TGCGCCAGCAGCTTGGACGTGTCACGGAGTGAGCAGTTCTTC,CASSLDVSRSEQFF
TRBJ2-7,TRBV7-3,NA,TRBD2,TGTGCCAGCAGCAACTTGACTAGCGGGGGGCCGGGTTGGCCCTACGAGCAGTACTTC,CASSNLTSGGPGWPYEQYF
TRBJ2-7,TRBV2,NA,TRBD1,TGTGCCAGCAGCGGACAGGGGATGAACGAGCAGTACTTC,CASSGQGMNEQYF
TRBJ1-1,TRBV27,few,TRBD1,TGTGCCAGCAGTTTTGGACAGGGGAGTATGAACACTGAAGCTTTCTTT,CASSFGQGSMNTEAFF
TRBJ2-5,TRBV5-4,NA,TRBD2,TGTGCCAGCAGCTTGGCCGGGGGGGCCGTTCTCGACCAGTACTTC,CASSLAGGAVLDQYF
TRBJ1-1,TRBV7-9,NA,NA,TGTGCCAGCAGCTTAGGCAATAGGAACACTGAAGCTTTCTTT,CASSLGNRNTEAFF
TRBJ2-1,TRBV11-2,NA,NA,TGTGCCAGCAGCCCCCGACTAGTCACCTACAATGAGCAGTTCTTC,CASSPRLVTYNEQFF
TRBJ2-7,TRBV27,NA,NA,TGTGCCAGCAGTTCGTTAACCGGGACAAGATTCTACGAGCAGTACTTC,CASSSLTGTRFYEQYF
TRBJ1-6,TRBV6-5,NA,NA,TGTGCCAGCAGTCCGACCTGGGGCACCCTCCACTTT,CASSPTWGTLHF
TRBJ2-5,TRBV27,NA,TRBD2,TGTGCCAGCAGCACACTAGCGGGGGGGCCTGGGGAGACCCAGTACTTC,CASSTLAGGPGETQYF
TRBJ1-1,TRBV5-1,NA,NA,TGCGCCAGCTCCAAACAGGGACGCGAAACTGAAGCTTTCTTT,CASSKQGRETEAFF
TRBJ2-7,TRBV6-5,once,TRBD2,TGTGCCAGCAGTTACCAGCGGGGGGGGGCCTACGAGCAGTACTTC,CASSYQRGGAYEQYF
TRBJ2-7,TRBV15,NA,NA,TGTGCCACCAGCAGAGACCGTTACGAGCAGTACTTC,CATSRDRYEQYF
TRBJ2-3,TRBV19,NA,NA,TGTGCCAGTAAGGCGGCAGGGAGCACAGATACGCAGTATTTT,CASKAAGSTDTQYF
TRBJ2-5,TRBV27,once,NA,TGTGCCAACTCCTTTGTCGGTCTAATATCAGGGGTGCAAGAGACCCAGTACTTC,CANSFVGLISGVQETQYF
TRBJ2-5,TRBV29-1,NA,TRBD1,TGCAGCGCAGGGGGCTTTTTGGAGACCCAGTACTTC,CSAGGFLETQYF
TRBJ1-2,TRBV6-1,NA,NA,TGTGCCAGCAGTGAAGGTTGGAGGGATTCATACTATGGCTACACCTTC,CASSEGWRDSYYGYTF
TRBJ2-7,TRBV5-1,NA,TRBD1,TGCGCCAGCAGCTTGGCCGGGACAGGGCGGGACGAGCAGTACTTC,CASSLAGTGRDEQYF
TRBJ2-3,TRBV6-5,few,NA,TGTGCCAGCAGTCTGATCCGGGGCACAGATACGCAGTATTTT,CASSLIRGTDTQYF
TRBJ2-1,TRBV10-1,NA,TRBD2,TGCGCCAGCAGCGGGACTAGCGGGATATACAATGAGCAGTTCTTC,CASSGTSGIYNEQFF
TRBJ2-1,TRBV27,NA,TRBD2,TGTGCCAGCAGTTTCACCGGGACTAGCGGGAGCCTTGAGCAGTTCTTC,CASSFTGTSGSLEQFF
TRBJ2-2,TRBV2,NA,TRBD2,TGTGCCAGCAGTGAAACGGCGGGAGTCGTCACCGGGGAGCTGTTTTTT,CASSETAGVVTGELFF
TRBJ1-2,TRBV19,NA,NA,TGTGCCAGTAGTATCATGGGAACACAGGGCCGCCGGTTTGGGGGCTACACCTTC,CASSIMGTQGRRFGGYTF
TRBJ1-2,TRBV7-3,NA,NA,TGTGCCAGCAGCCAAGCCGGGGGGGGAGGTGGCTACACCTTC,CASSQAGGGGGYTF
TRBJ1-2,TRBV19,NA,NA,TGTGCCAGTAGTATATCCGGGGTCTTGAATGGCTACACCTTC,CASSISGVLNGYTF
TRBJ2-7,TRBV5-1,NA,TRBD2,TGCGCCAGCAGCCCCCGAGTAGCGGGAGGGGCCTACGAGCAGTACTTC,CASSPRVAGGAYEQYF
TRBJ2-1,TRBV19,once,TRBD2,TGTGCCAGTAGAGCTGCGGCTAGCGGGGTTGATGGGGTGCAGTTCTTC,CASRAAASGVDGVQFF
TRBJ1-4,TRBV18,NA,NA,TGTGCCAGCTCACCACCGGGGCTGGGGGAAAAACTGTTTTTT,CASSPPGLGEKLFF
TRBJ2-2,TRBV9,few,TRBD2,TGTGCCAGCGGGGGACTAGCGGGAGTTCTCGGGGAGCTGTTTTTT,CASGGLAGVLGELFF
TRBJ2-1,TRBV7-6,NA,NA,TGTGCCAGCAGCTTAGGGAGCGGCAATTCCTACAATGAGCAGTTCTTC,CASSLGSGNSYNEQFF
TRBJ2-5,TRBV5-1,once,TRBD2,TGCGCCAGCAGCCCTAGCGGGAGGGGAGAGACCCAGTACTTC,CASSPSGRGETQYF
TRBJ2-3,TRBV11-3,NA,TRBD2,TGTGCCAGCAGCCGACGACTAGCGAGCACAGATACGCAGTATTTT,CASSRRLASTDTQYF
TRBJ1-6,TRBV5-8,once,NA,TGTGCCAGCAGCTCCCTAGCTGCGGGAGAATCACCCCTCCACTTT,CASSSLAAGESPLHF
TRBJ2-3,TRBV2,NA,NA,TGTGCCAGCAGTGAATTTGCAGGGAGGGGGGTTAGCACAGATACGCAGTATTTT,CASSEFAGRGVSTDTQYF
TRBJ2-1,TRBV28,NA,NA,TGTGCCAGCAGGCAAGCGGGTTCTTCCTACAATGAGCAGTTCTTC,CASRQAGSSYNEQFF
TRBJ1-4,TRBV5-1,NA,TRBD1,TGCGCCAGTAAACAACCGGGACAGGGGGACGAAAAACTGTTTTTT,CASKQPGQGDEKLFF
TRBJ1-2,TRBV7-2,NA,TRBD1,TGTGCCAGCTCCTGGGACAGGCTCTATAGTGGCTACACCTTC,CASSWDRLYSGYTF
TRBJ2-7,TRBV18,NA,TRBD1,TGTGCCAGCTCACCACCGGGGACAGGGGGCTACGAGCAGTACTTC,CASSPPGTGGYEQYF
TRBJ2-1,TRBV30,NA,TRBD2,TGTGCCTGGAGTGTACTCGGGAGGGCAAGCTCCTACAATGAGCAGTTCTTC,CAWSVLGRASSYNEQFF
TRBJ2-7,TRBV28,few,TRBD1,TGTGCCAGCAGCCTACCGGGACAGGGGATCCACGAGCAGTACTTC,CASSLPGQGIHEQYF